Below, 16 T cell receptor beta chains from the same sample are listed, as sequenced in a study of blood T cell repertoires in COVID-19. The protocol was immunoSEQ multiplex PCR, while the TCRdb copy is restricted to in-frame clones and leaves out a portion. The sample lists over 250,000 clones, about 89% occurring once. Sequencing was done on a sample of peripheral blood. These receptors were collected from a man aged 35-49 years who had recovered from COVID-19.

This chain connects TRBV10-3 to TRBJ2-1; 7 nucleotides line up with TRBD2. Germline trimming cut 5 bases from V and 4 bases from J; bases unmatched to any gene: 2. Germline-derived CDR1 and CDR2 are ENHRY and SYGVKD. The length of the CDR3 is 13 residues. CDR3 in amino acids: CAISSGGYNEQFF. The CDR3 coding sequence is TGTGCCATCAGTTCGGGGGGATACAATGAGCAGTTCTTC.

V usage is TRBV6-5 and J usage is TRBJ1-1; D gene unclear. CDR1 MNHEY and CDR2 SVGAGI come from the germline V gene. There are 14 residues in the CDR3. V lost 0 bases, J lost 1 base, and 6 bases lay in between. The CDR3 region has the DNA TGTGCCAGCAGTTACTCGGAGGGGAACACTGAAGCTTTCTTT. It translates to CASSYSEGNTEAFF.

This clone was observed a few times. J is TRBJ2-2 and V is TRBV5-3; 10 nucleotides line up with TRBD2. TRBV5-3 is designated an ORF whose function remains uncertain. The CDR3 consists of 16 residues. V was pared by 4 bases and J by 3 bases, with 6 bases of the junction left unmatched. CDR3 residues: CARSQASGSDTGELFF. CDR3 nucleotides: TGTGCCAGAAGCCAGGCTAGCGGGAGTGACACCGGGGAGCTGTTTTTT.

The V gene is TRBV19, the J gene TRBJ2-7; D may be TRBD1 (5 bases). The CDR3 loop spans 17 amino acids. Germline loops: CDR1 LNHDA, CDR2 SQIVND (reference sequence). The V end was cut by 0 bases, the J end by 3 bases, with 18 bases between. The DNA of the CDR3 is TGTGCCAGTAGTATAGATGGTGGCGGACCAAGGGGCTACGAGCAGTACTTC. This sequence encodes CASSIDGGGPRGYEQYF.

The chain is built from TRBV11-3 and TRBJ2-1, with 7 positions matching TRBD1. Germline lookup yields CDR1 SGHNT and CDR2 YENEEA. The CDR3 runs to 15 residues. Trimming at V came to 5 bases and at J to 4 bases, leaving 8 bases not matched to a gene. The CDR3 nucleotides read TGTGCCAGCAGCCCGAGACAGGGTGGTTACAATGAGCAGTTCTTC. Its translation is CASSPRQGGYNEQFF.

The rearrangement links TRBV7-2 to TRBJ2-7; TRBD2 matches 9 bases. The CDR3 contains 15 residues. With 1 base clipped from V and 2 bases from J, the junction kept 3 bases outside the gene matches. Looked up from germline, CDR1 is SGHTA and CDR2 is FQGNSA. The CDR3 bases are TGTGCCAGCAGCTTAGGAGCGGGGGGTCCCTACGAGCAGTACTTC. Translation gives CASSLGAGGPYEQYF.

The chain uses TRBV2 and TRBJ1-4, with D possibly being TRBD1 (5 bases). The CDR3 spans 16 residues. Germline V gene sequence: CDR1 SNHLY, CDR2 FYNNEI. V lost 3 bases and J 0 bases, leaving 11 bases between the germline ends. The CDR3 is CASSDPGIATNEKLFF. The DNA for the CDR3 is TGTGCCAGCAGTGATCCAGGGATCGCAACTAATGAAAAACTGTTTTTT.

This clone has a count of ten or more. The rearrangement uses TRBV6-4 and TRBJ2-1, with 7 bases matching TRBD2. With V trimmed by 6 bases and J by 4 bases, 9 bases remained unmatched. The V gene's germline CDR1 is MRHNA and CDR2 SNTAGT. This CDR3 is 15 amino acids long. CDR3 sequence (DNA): TGTGCCAGCAGCCAAATGAGCGGGGCTTACAATGAGCAGTTCTTC. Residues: CASSQMSGAYNEQFF.

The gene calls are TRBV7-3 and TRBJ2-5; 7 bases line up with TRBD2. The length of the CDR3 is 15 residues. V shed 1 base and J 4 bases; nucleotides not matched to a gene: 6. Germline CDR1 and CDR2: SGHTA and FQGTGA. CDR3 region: CASSLSAGVRETQYF. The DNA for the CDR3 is TGTGCCAGCAGCTTAAGTGCGGGAGTTAGAGAGACCCAGTACTTC.

This chain's CDR3 is CASQTKTGGWGQPQHF. The CDR3 coding sequence is TGTGCCAGTCAAACAAAGACAGGGGGCTGGGGTCAGCCCCAGCATTTT. The chain joins TRBV19 to TRBJ1-5; 10 bases match TRBD1. Germline lookup yields CDR1 LNHDA and CDR2 SQIVND (reference sequence). The length of the CDR3 is 16 residues. V was clipped by 8 bases and J by 6 bases; unmatched bases: 13. Variable domain in full (rest from reference TRBV19 and TRBJ1-5): DGGITQSPKYLFRKEGQNVTLSCEQNLNHDAMYWYRQDPGQGLRLIYYSQIVNDFQKGDIAEGYSVSREKKESFPLTVTSAQKNPTAFYLCASQTKTGGWGQPQHFGDGTRLSIL.

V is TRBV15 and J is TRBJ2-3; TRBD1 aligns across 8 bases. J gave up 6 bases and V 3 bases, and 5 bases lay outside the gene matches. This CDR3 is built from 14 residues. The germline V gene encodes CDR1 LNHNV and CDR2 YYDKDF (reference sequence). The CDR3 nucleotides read TGTGCCACCAGCAGGGACAGGGATACTGATACGCAGTATTTT. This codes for CATSRDRDTDTQYF.

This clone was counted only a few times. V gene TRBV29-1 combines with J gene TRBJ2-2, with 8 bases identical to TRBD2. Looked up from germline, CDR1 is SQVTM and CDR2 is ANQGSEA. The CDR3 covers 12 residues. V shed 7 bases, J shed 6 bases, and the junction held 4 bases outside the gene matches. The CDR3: CSAGGVSGELFF. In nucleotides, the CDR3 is TGCAGCGCCGGGGGGGTATCCGGGGAGCTGTTTTTT.

The CDR3 loop reads CASSHGLTNEQFF. CDR3 nucleotide sequence: TGTGCCAGCAGCCATGGACTCACCAATGAGCAGTTCTTC. This chain uses TRBV7-6 with TRBJ2-1; D is possibly TRBD2 (5 bases). This CDR3 contains 13 residues. Trimming took 5 bases from V and 6 from J, leaving 11 bases between them. Germline values: CDR1 SGHVS, CDR2 FNYEAQ.

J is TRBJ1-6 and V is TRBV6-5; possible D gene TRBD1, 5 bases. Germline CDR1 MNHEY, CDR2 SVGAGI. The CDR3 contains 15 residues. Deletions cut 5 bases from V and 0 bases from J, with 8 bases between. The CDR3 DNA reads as TGTGCCAGCAGTAGACAGTTCTCCTATAATTCACCCCTCCACTTT. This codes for CASSRQFSYNSPLHF.

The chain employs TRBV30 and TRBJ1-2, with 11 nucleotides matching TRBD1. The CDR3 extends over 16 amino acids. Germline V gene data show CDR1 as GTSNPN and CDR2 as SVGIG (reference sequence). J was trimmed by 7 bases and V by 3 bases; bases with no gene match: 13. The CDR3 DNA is TGTGCCTGGAGCGCTCATGCCGGACAGGGGGCCAGTGGCTACACCTTC. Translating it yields CAWSAHAGQGASGYTF.

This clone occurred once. The CDR3, as DNA: TGTGCCAGCAGTGATCGCTGGACAGGGGGCACTGAAGCTTTCTTT. As protein: CASSDRWTGGTEAFF. The chain has TRBV25-1 and TRBJ1-1, with 10 bases aligning to TRBD1. The CDR3 is 15 residues long. Losses at the gene ends were 3 bases for V and 4 bases for J; bases not matched to a gene: 5. The germline V gene has CDR1 MGHDK and CDR2 SYGVNS.